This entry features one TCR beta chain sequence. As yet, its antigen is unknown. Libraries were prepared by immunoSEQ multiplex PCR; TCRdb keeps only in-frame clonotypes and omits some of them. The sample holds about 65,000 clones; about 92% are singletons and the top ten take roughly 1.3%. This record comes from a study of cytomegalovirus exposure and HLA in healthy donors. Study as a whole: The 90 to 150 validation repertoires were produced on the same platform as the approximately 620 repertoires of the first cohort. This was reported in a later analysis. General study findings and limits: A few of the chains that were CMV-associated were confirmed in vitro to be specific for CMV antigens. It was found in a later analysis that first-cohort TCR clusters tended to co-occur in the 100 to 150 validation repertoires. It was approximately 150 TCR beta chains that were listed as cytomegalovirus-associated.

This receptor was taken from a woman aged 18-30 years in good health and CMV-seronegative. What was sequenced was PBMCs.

This chain's CDR3 is CASRGHRGRGTGELFF. The CDR3 DNA follows: TGTGCCAGCAGGGGACACAGGGGTCGGGGCACCGGGGAGCTGTTTTTT. The rearrangement joins TRBV5-8 to TRBJ2-2; 7 bases align to TRBD1. This CDR3 contains 16 residues. Germline lookup yields CDR1 SGHTS and CDR2 YDEGEE. Unmatched junction bases numbered 11, after V lost 5 bases and J lost 4 bases.